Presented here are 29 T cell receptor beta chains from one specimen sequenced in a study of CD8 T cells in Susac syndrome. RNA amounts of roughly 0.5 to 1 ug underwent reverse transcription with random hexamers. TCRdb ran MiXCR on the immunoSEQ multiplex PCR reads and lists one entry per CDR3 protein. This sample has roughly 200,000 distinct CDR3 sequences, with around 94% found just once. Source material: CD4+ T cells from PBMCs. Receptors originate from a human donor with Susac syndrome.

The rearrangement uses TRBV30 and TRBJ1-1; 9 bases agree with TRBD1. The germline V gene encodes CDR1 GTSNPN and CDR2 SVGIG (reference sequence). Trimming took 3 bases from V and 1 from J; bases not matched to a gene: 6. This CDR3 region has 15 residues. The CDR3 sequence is CAWSRLDRGNTEAFF. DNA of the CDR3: TGTGCCTGGAGCCGCCTGGACAGGGGGAACACTGAAGCTTTCTTT.

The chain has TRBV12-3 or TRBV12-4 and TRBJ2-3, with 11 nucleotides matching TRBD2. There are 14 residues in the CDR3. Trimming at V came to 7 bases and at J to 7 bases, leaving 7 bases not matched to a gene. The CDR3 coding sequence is TGTGCCAGCACAATAGCGGGGGGGGAGAATACGCAGTATTTT. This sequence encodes CASTIAGGENTQYF.

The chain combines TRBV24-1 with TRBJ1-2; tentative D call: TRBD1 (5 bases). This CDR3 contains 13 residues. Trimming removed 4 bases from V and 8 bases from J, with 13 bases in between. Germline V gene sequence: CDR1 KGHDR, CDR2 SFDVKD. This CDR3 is CATSEGGEEGYTF. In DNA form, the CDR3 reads TGTGCCACCAGTGAGGGAGGGGAGGAAGGCTACACCTTC.

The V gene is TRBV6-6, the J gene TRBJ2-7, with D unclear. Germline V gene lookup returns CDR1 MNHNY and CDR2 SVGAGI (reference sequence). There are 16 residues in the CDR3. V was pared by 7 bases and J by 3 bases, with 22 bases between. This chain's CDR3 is CASNLDQIGAGYEQYF. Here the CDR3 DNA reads TGTGCCAGCAACCTCGACCAGATCGGCGCCGGCTACGAGCAGTACTTC.

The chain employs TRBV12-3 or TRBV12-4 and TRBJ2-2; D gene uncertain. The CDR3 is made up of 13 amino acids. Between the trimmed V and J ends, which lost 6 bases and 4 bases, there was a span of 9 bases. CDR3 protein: CASSPGFTGELFF. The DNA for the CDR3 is TGTGCCAGCAGCCCCGGGTTCACCGGGGAGCTGTTTTTT.

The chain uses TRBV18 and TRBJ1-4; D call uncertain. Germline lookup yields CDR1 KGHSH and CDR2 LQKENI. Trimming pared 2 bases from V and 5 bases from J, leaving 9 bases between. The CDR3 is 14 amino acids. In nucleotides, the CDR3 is TGTGCCAGCTCACCAGGATATGAGAATGAAAAACTGTTTTTT. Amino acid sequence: CASSPGYENEKLFF.

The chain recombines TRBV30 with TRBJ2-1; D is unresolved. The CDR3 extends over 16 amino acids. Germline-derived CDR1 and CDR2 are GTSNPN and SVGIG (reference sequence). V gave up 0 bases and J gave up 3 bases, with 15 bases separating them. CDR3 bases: TGTGCCTGGAGTGTAGGGCCAACTACGTTCTACAATGAGCAGTTCTTC. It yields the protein CAWSVGPTTFYNEQFF.

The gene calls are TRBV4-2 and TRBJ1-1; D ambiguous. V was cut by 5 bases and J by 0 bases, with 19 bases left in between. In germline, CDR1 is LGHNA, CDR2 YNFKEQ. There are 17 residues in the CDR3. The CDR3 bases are TGTGCCAGCAGCTCACGGTTGGGGAGGAGAATGAACACTGAAGCTTTCTTT. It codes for CASSSRLGRRMNTEAFF.

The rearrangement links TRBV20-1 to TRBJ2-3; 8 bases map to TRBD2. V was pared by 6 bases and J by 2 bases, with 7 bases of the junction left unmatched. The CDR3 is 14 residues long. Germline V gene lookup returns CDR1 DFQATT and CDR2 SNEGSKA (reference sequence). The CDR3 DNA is TGCAGTGCCCCCACTAGCGGCCCCACAGATACGCAGTATTTT. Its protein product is CSAPTSGPTDTQYF.

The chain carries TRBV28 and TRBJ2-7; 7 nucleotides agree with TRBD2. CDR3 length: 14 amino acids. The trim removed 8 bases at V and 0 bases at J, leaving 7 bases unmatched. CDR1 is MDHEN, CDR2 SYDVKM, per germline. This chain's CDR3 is CASQTSAYSYEQYF. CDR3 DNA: TGTGCCAGCCAAACTAGCGCGTACTCCTACGAGCAGTACTTC.

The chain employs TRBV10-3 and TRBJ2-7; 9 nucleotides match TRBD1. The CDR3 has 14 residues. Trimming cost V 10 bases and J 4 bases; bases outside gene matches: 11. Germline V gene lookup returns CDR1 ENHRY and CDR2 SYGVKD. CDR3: CATSSDRGNYEQYF. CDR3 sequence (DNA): TGTGCCACCTCATCGGACAGGGGTAATTACGAGCAGTACTTC.

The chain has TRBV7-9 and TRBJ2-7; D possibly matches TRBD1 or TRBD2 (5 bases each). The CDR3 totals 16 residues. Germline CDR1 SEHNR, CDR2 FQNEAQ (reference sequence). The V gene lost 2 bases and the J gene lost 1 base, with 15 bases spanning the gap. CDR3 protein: CASSLRPGPTSYEQYF. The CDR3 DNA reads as TGTGCCAGCAGCTTACGCCCGGGACCAACATCCTACGAGCAGTACTTC.

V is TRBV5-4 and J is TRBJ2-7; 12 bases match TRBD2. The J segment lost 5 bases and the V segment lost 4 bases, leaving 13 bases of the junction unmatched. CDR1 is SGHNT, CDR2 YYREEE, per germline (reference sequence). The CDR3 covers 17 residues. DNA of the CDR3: TGTGCCAGCAGCAGAGCCCGGACTAGCGGGACAGGGGACGAGCAGTACTTC. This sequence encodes CASSRARTSGTGDEQYF.

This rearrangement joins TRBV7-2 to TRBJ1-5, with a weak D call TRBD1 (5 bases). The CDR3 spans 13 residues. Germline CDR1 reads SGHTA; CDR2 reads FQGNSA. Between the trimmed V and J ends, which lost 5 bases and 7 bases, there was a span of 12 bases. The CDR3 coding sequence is TGTGCCAGCAGCGTGGGACCCAACCAGCCCCAGCATTTT. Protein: CASSVGPNQPQHF.

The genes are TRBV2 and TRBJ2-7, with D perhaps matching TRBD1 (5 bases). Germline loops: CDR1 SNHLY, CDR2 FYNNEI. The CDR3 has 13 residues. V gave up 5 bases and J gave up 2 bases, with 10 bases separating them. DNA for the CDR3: TGTGCCAGCAGTCCAGGGTACCCCTACGAGCAGTACTTC. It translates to CASSPGYPYEQYF.

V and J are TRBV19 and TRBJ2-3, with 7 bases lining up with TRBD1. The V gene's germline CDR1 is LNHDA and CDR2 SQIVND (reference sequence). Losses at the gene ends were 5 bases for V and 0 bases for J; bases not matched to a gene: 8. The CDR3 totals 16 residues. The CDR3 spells CASSLDRAASTDTQYF. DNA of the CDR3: TGTGCCAGTAGTCTCGACAGGGCCGCTAGCACAGATACGCAGTATTTT.

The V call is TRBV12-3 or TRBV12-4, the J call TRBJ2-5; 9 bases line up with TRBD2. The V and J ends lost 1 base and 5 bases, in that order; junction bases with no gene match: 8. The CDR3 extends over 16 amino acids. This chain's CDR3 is CASSLVGGGAGETQYF. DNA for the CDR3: TGTGCCAGCAGTTTAGTTGGCGGGGGGGCCGGGGAGACCCAGTACTTC.

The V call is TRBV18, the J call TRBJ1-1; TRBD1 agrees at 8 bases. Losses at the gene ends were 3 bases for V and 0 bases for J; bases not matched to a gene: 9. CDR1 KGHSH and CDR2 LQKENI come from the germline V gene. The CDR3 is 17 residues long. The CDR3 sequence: CASSPDRGLNLNTEAFF. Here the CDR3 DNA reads TGTGCCAGCTCACCCGACAGGGGCCTGAATCTGAACACTGAAGCTTTCTTT. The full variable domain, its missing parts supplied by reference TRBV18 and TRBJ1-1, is NAGVMQNPRHLVRRRGQEARLRCSPMKGHSHVYWYRQLPEEGLKFMVYLQKENIIDESGMPKERFSAEFPKEGPSILRIQQVVRGDSAAYFCASSPDRGLNLNTEAFFGQGTRLTVV.

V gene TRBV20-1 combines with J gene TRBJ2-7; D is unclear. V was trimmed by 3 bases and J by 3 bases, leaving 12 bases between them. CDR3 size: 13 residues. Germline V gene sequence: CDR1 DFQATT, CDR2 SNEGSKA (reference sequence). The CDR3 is CSASPRTFYEQYF. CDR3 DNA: TGCAGTGCTAGCCCCCGTACCTTCTACGAGCAGTACTTC.

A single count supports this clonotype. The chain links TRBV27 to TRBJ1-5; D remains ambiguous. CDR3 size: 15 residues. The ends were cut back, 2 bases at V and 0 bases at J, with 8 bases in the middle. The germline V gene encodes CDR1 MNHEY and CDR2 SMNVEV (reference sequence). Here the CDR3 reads CASSLNWGSNQPQHF. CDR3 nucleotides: TGTGCCAGCAGTTTAAACTGGGGTAGCAATCAGCCCCAGCATTTT.

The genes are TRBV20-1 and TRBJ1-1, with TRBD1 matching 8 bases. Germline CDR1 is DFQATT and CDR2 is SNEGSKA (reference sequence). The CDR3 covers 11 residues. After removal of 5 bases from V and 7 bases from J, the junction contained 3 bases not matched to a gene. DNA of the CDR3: TGCAGTGCTCAGGGGGCTAATGAAGCTTTCTTT. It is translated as CSAQGANEAFF.

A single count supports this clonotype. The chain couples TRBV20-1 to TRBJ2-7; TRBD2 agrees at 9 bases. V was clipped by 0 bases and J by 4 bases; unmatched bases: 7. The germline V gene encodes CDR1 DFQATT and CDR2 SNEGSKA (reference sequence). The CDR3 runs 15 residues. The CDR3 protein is CSARDALAGTYEQYF. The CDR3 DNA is TGCAGTGCTAGAGATGCCCTAGCGGGGACATACGAGCAGTACTTC.

The CDR3 here is CSVEPSSRGTDTQYF. In nucleotides, the CDR3 is TGCAGCGTTGAACCGTCCTCCCGGGGGACAGATACGCAGTATTTT. This chain uses TRBV29-1 with TRBJ2-3; D possibly corresponds to TRBD2 (6 bases). This CDR3 region has 15 residues. CDR1 and CDR2 from the germline V gene are SQVTM and ANQGSEA. Trimming removed 2 bases at V and 3 bases at J, with 15 bases between.

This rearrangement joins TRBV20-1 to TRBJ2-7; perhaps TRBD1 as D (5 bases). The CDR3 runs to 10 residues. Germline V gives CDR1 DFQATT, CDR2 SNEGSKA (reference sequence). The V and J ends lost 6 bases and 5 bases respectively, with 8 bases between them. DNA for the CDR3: TGCAGTGCGGGGCGCCACGAGCAGTACTTC. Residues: CSAGRHEQYF.

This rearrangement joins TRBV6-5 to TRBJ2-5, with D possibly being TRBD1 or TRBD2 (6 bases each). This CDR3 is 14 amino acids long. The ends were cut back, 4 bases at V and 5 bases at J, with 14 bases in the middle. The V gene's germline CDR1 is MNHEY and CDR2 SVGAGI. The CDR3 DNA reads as TGTGCCAGCAGTTCAGTCGGGGGCTTGGAGACCCAGTACTTC. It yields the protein CASSSVGGLETQYF.

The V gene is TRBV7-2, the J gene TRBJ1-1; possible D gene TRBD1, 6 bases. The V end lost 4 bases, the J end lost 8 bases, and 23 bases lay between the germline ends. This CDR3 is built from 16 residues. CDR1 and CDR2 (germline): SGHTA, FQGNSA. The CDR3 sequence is CASSSPTRDITTEAFF. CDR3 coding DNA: TGTGCCAGCAGCTCCCCCACCCGGGACATCACGACAGAAGCTTTCTTT.

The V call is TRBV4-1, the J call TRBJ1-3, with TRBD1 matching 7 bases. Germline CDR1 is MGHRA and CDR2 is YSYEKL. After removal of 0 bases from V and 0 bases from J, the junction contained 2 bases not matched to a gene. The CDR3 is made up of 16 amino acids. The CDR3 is CASSQDRTGSGNTIYF. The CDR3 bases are TGCGCCAGCAGCCAAGACAGGACAGGCTCTGGAAACACCATATATTTT.

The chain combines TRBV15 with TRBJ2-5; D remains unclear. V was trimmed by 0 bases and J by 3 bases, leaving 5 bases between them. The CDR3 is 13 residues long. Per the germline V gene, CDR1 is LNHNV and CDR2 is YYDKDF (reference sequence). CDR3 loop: CATSRDAEETQYF. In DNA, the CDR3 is TGTGCCACCAGCAGAGATGCGGAAGAGACCCAGTACTTC.

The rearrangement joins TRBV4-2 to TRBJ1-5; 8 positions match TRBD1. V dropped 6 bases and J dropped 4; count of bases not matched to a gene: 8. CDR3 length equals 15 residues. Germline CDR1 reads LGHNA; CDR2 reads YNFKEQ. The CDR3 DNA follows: TGTGCCAGCAGTCAGGACAGGGAAGGGAATCAGCCCCAGCATTTT. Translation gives CASSQDREGNQPQHF.